The present T cell receptor (beta chain) was sequenced within a study of T-cell reconstitution after alpha-beta-depleted transplantation in children. CDR3 length equals 16 residues. Germline loops: CDR1 LGHNA, CDR2 YSLEER. Trimming removed 4 bases from V and 5 bases from J, with 21 bases in between. Unique molecular identifiers tagged the TCRbeta library. TCRdb fed the PCR reads into MiXCR, producing one record per CDR3 protein. The data show fewer than 400,000 distinct CDR3 sequences, about 20% seen once. The material sequenced was PBMCs from the stem cell graft donor, taken from the stem cell graft. This TCR derives from a human donor who donated a stem cell graft to a child with acute myeloid leukemia. The chain joins TRBV4-3 to TRBJ2-7; no clear D gene. The CDR3 nucleotides are TGCGCCAGCAGCCTCGCTCCGGGTGCCTCCGGACACGAGCAGTACTTC. The encoded protein is CASSLAPGASGHEQYF.